This T cell receptor (beta chain) is from a study of shared clonotypes between healthy human individuals. Trimming removed 3 bases at V and 0 bases at J, with 21 bases between. The CDR3 extends over 19 amino acids. Germline V gene lookup returns CDR1 SNHLY and CDR2 FYNNEI. Only Caucasian adults living in Nashville, Tennessee made up the donor group. Clones were sequenced by immunoSEQ multiplex PCR, and TCRdb holds only the in-frame ones, with some missing. The sample records around 690,000 clones, roughly 91% being singletons. Sequenced sample: memory CD8+ T cells from PBMCs. Subset: CD45RO+ cells pooled with CCR7-negative TemRA cells. This TCR was recovered from a man aged 18 to 29 in good health. Some clones in this sample may be carry-over from other donors' samples. The rearrangement links TRBV2 to TRBJ1-3; a possible D gene is TRBD1 (6 bases). The DNA for the CDR3 is TGTGCCAGCAGTGACCTGACGTCGACAGGCCACCCCTCTGGAAACACCATATATTTT. It yields the protein CASSDLTSTGHPSGNTIYF.